This is a list of T cell receptor beta chains from one sample in a study of response to subunit inactivated influenza vaccine. MiXCR, run by TCRdb on the RT-PCR reads, gives a single entry per CDR3 protein. The data hold some 500,000 distinct CDR3 sequences, with roughly 23% observed a single time. This sample comprised CD4+ T cells sorted from PBMCs, obtained 4 to 6 days after vaccination. All receptors derive from a man aged 45-65 years who received an inactivated influenza vaccine. CDR3s include the opening cysteine and the closing phenylalanine or tryptophan. A D gene is named only where the DNA matches it firmly. A clone size is listed for some rows: how often the clone was seen (once, few, many), or a class if it is expanded.

d_call: TRBD2; j_call: TRBJ2-5; v_call: TRBV11-2; clone_size: -; cdr3_nt: TGTGCCAGCAGCCCACGGACTAGCGGGAGGGCCGGCCTGGGGACCCAGTACTTC; cdr3_aa: CASSPRTSGRAGLGTQYF
d_call: -; j_call: TRBJ2-5; v_call: TRBV5-1; clone_size: few; cdr3_nt: TGCGCCAGCAGCCTGAGACCGTGGACTACTACCAGACAAGAGACCCAGTACTTC; cdr3_aa: CASSLRPWTTTRQETQYF
d_call: TRBD1; j_call: TRBJ2-5; v_call: TRBV5-1; clone_size: -; cdr3_nt: TGCGCCAGCAGACTAGGACAGGGGACGGGAGAGACCCAGTACTTC; cdr3_aa: CASRLGQGTGETQYF
d_call: -; j_call: TRBJ1-6; v_call: TRBV20-1; clone_size: few; cdr3_nt: TGCAGTGCTAGAGAGCGGCATTATAATTCACCCCTCCACTTT; cdr3_aa: CSARERHYNSPLHF
d_call: -; j_call: TRBJ2-5; v_call: TRBV20-1; clone_size: -; cdr3_nt: TGCAGTGCTAGAGATGTTAAGACAGCCCCCCAAGAGACCCAGTACTTC; cdr3_aa: CSARDVKTAPQETQYF
d_call: -; j_call: TRBJ1-4; v_call: TRBV12-3/TRBV12-4; clone_size: -; cdr3_nt: TGTGCCAGCAACCCTGGGACGTTTAATGAAAAACTGTTTTTT; cdr3_aa: CASNPGTFNEKLFF
d_call: TRBD1; j_call: TRBJ2-7; v_call: TRBV28; clone_size: -; cdr3_nt: TGTGCCAGCAGCCTCTCCACGGGCAGGGGGATATCCTACGAGCAGTACTTC; cdr3_aa: CASSLSTGRGISYEQYF
d_call: -; j_call: TRBJ2-2; v_call: TRBV7-2; clone_size: few; cdr3_nt: TGTGCCAGCAGCCGAGGGGGGCCCAGGGAACTAGTCGGGGAGCTGTTTTTT; cdr3_aa: CASSRGGPRELVGELFF
d_call: -; j_call: TRBJ2-3; v_call: TRBV3-1; clone_size: -; cdr3_nt: TGTGCCAGCAGCCATAGCTACACAGATACGCAGTATTTT; cdr3_aa: CASSHSYTDTQYF
d_call: -; j_call: TRBJ1-2; v_call: TRBV15; clone_size: -; cdr3_nt: TGTGCCACCAGCAGAGATAAAGGGGCCTTCTATGGCTACACCTTC; cdr3_aa: CATSRDKGAFYGYTF
d_call: -; j_call: TRBJ2-7; v_call: TRBV5-5; clone_size: -; cdr3_nt: TGTGCCAGCAGCTTGGAATGGACACCGGGGGAGCAGTACTTC; cdr3_aa: CASSLEWTPGEQYF
d_call: TRBD1; j_call: TRBJ1-3; v_call: TRBV5-1; clone_size: many; cdr3_nt: TGCGCCAGCAGCGATACAGGGGGCTCTGGAAACACCATATATTTT; cdr3_aa: CASSDTGGSGNTIYF
d_call: -; j_call: TRBJ2-5; v_call: TRBV29-1; clone_size: -; cdr3_nt: TGCAGCGTTGACCAGGGCGGGGTGACCCAGTACTTC; cdr3_aa: CSVDQGGVTQYF
d_call: TRBD2; j_call: TRBJ2-1; v_call: TRBV20-1; clone_size: -; cdr3_nt: TGCAGTGCTAGAGCGGGGAAAGCGGGAGAGAGTCTCGATGAGCAGTTCTTC; cdr3_aa: CSARAGKAGESLDEQFF
d_call: TRBD1; j_call: TRBJ1-1; v_call: TRBV24-1; clone_size: once; cdr3_nt: TGTGCCGCAGGGGACAGAGAGAACACTGAAGCTTTCTTT; cdr3_aa: CAAGDRENTEAFF
d_call: -; j_call: TRBJ2-7; v_call: TRBV6-2/TRBV6-3; clone_size: -; cdr3_nt: TGTGCCAGCAGTCGGGGGGACAGCGACTACGAGCAGTACTTC; cdr3_aa: CASSRGDSDYEQYF
d_call: -; j_call: TRBJ2-7; v_call: TRBV25-1; clone_size: -; cdr3_nt: TGTGCCAGCGACCCGGGGACAACCTACGAGCAGTACTTC; cdr3_aa: CASDPGTTYEQYF
d_call: -; j_call: TRBJ2-7; v_call: TRBV6-2/TRBV6-3; clone_size: -; cdr3_nt: TGTGCCAGCAGCGAGAGTCGGGGGCACCTCCTCTCCTACGAGCAGTACTTC; cdr3_aa: CASSESRGHLLSYEQYF
d_call: -; j_call: TRBJ1-5; v_call: TRBV19; clone_size: -; cdr3_nt: TGTGCCAGTAGTATCCCCGAGCGACTTTCAAATCAGCCCCAGCATTTT; cdr3_aa: CASSIPERLSNQPQHF
d_call: -; j_call: TRBJ2-5; v_call: TRBV2; clone_size: -; cdr3_nt: TGTGCCAGCAGAAGAGACCAAGAGACCCAGTACTTC; cdr3_aa: CASRRDQETQYF
d_call: TRBD1; j_call: TRBJ2-2; v_call: TRBV12-3/TRBV12-4; clone_size: few; cdr3_nt: TGTGCCAGCACCCTGGACAGGACCGGGGAGCTGTTTTTT; cdr3_aa: CASTLDRTGELFF
d_call: -; j_call: TRBJ1-6; v_call: TRBV12-3/TRBV12-4; clone_size: -; cdr3_nt: TGTGCCAGCAGTCGCCGAGGGACCGATTCACCCCTCCACTTT; cdr3_aa: CASSRRGTDSPLHF
d_call: -; j_call: TRBJ2-5; v_call: TRBV27; clone_size: -; cdr3_nt: TGTGCCAGCAGTTTATCGCGGGGTCGCGGAGAGACCCAGTACTTC; cdr3_aa: CASSLSRGRGETQYF
d_call: -; j_call: TRBJ1-5; v_call: TRBV12-3/TRBV12-4; clone_size: few; cdr3_nt: TGTGCCAGCAGTTTTAGGGGCAGAGGCCTTAGCAATCAGCCCCAGCATTTT; cdr3_aa: CASSFRGRGLSNQPQHF
d_call: -; j_call: TRBJ2-2; v_call: TRBV11-2; clone_size: -; cdr3_nt: TGTGCCAGCAGCAGACAAACAGGGACCGGGGAGCTGTTTTTT; cdr3_aa: CASSRQTGTGELFF
d_call: -; j_call: TRBJ2-3; v_call: TRBV19; clone_size: few; cdr3_nt: TGTGCCAGTAGTAGGGTCCAGGTTAGCACAGATACGCAGTATTTT; cdr3_aa: CASSRVQVSTDTQYF
d_call: -; j_call: TRBJ2-7; v_call: TRBV9; clone_size: -; cdr3_nt: TGTGCCAGCAGCAGGATTGCGGCAGACTACGAGCAGTACTTC; cdr3_aa: CASSRIAADYEQYF